The clone carrying this T cell receptor (beta chain) showed up many times. Its antigen remains unknown. This record belongs to a study of T-cell reconstitution after alpha-beta-depleted transplantation in children. Unique molecular identifiers tagged the TCRbeta library. TCRdb recomputed calls from the PCR reads with MiXCR, one row per CDR3 protein. The data show about 200,000 distinct CDR3 sequences, roughly 6.5% seen once. Whole-study results and caveats: The study traced high day-60 TCRbeta diversity in some patients to surviving recipient T cells and thymic progenitors. After one year, T-cell counts and TCRbeta diversity mostly came from new T cells. Alpha-beta T cells present about two months after transplant were reported to originate from several hundred expanded graft clones.

The sample consisted of PBMCs, taken before TCRalphabeta/CD19-depleted stem cell transplant. This sequence was found in a girl under three years old with combined immunodeficiency, due to receive a stem cell transplant.

CDR3 sequence: CASSYRELSTDTQYF. CDR3 nucleotide sequence: TGTGCCAGCAGTTACCGGGAGTTGAGCACAGATACGCAGTATTTT. The rearrangement joins TRBV6-5 to TRBJ2-3; possible D gene TRBD2, 6 bases. Germline-derived CDR1 and CDR2 are MNHEY and SVGAGI. Deletions cut 2 bases from V and 0 bases from J, with 9 bases between. The CDR3 sequence is 15 residues long.